This TCR beta chain was obtained from a study of blood T cells in healthy people across ages. Turning to the study itself: Template switching caught about one barcoded beta molecule for each two T cells. Study conclusions and caveats: Both naive CD4+ cell counts and diversity were greater in long-lived donors than in aged donors.

This clonotype was observed a few times. The antigen remains unidentified. Alongside a J-beta primer mix, a sample-barcoded 5' primer served in a second PCR lasting 7 to 11 cycles. Paired-end reads containing CDR3 totaled no fewer than 2.5 million for each sample. MiXCR, run by TCRdb on the 5' RACE reads, gives a single entry per CDR3 protein. This repertoire shows 1,300,000 or so distinct CDR3 sequences, roughly 64% found once; its top ten account for 6.5% to 8.5%. Looked up from germline, CDR1 is MNHEY and CDR2 is SVGAGI. V was trimmed by 2 bases and J by 6 bases, leaving 13 bases between them. The CDR3 is 14 residues long.

This receptor was taken from a man younger than 30 in good health. The material sequenced was blood. The chain is built from TRBV6-5 and TRBJ1-1; D gene uncertain. The CDR3 nucleotides are TGTGCCAGCAGTTACGAGCCGAACTCGGCTGAAGCTTTCTTT. This gives the protein CASSYEPNSAEAFF.